One sample yielded the 18 T cell receptor beta chains listed below, sequenced in a study of blood T cell repertoires in COVID-19. Assay used: immunoSEQ multiplex PCR; TCRdb lists only in-frame clones, some missing. The sample holds tens of thousands of clones, around 86% seen once. The sequencing input was peripheral blood. The receptors were gathered from a woman of 80 years or more with active or convalescent COVID-19.

The rearrangement links TRBV19 to TRBJ2-7; perhaps TRBD1 as D (6 bases). Germline V gene sequence: CDR1 LNHDA, CDR2 SQIVND (reference sequence). Trimming shortened V by 4 bases and J by 7 bases, and 17 bases separated the two germline ends. This CDR3 has 14 amino acids. CDR3 DNA: TGTGCCAGTAGTAGGTCGACAGGTAGTACGGAGCAGTACTTC. As protein: CASSRSTGSTEQYF.

Worth noting for this clone: Within the sample, other DNA sequences also encode this same CDR3. This chain uses TRBV6-5 with TRBJ1-5; 7 nucleotides line up with TRBD1. J gave up 1 base and V 6 bases, and 6 bases lay outside the gene matches. Germline CDR1 is MNHEY and CDR2 is SVGAGI. The CDR3 totals 15 residues. The CDR3, as DNA: TGTGCCAGCAGATTCAGGGGGGAGAGCAATCAGCCCCAGCATTTT. This codes for CASRFRGESNQPQHF.

The chain carries TRBV6-5 and TRBJ2-1; 10 nucleotides match TRBD2. CDR3 length equals 14 residues. J gave up 8 bases and V 0 bases, and 1 base lay outside the gene matches. The germline V gene encodes CDR1 MNHEY and CDR2 SVGAGI. The CDR3 nucleotides are TGTGCCAGCAGTTACTCTCTAGCGGGGGATGAGCAGTTCTTC. Amino acids: CASSYSLAGDEQFF.

The gene calls are TRBV4-3 and TRBJ1-1; TRBD1 matches 10 bases. From germline, CDR1 is LGHNA and CDR2 YSLEER. The CDR3 is 17 amino acids. V lost 3 bases and J lost 0; bases outside the gene matches: 7. The CDR3 sequence is CASSQGTGVIMNTEAFF. CDR3 in DNA: TGCGCCAGCAGCCAGGGGACAGGGGTTATTATGAACACTGAAGCTTTCTTT.

V and J are TRBV5-8 and TRBJ2-2; D is unresolved. V lost 5 bases to trimming and J lost 8 bases, with 16 bases between them. There are 14 residues in the CDR3. CDR1 SGHTS and CDR2 YDEGEE come from the germline V gene. CDR3 sequence: CASSQAVASGELFF. The CDR3 nucleotides are TGTGCCAGCAGTCAGGCAGTGGCATCTGGGGAGCTGTTTTTT.

V gene TRBV7-2 combines with J gene TRBJ1-6; D is undetermined. Trimming took off 5 bases at V and 0 bases at J, with 20 bases between the two ends. Germline assignment: CDR1 SGHTA and CDR2 FQGNSA. This CDR3 region has 19 residues. CDR3 DNA sequence: TGTGCCAGCAGCCTCTTCGGTTCCGCGGAAAGCTCCTATAATTCACCCCTCCACTTT. The encoded protein is CASSLFGSAESSYNSPLHF.

Comments on this clone: The junction departs from the called germline gene at one end, perhaps through a read error. V and J are TRBV7-7 and TRBJ2-7; 7 bases are a match to TRBD1. Germline V gene sequence: CDR1 SSHAT, CDR2 FNYEAQ (reference sequence). The CDR3 totals 14 residues. The chain's CDR3 is CASSTDRDSYEQYF. In DNA form, the CDR3 reads TGTGCTAGCAGCACCGACAGGGATAGCTACGAGCAGTACTTC.

This sequence joins TRBV9 and TRBJ2-2; 12 nucleotides agree with TRBD2. With 0 bases clipped from V and 6 bases from J, the junction kept 3 bases outside the gene matches. Germline-derived CDR1 and CDR2 are SGDLS and YYNGEE. There are 16 residues in the CDR3. In DNA form, the CDR3 reads TGTGCCAGCAGCGTAGCTCCTAGCGGGGGGGCCGGGGAGCTGTTTTTT. Translation: CASSVAPSGGAGELFF.

This clone showed up just a few times. This chain uses TRBV11-2 with TRBJ1-1; D possibly corresponds to TRBD1 (6 bases). V lost 5 bases to trimming and J lost 4 bases, with 17 bases between them. Germline loops: CDR1 SGHAT, CDR2 FQNNGV. This CDR3 contains 15 residues. Written as DNA, the CDR3 is TGTGCCAGCAGCCCGGGGACATGGGAGGGCACTGAAGCTTTCTTT. The encoded protein is CASSPGTWEGTEAFF.

In its sample, this clone was seen once. The genes are TRBV5-6 and TRBJ1-3, with 8 bases aligning to TRBD1. The V and J ends lost 0 bases and 2 bases, in that order; junction bases with no gene match: 4. Germline V gives CDR1 SGHDT, CDR2 YYEEEE. This CDR3 has 16 residues. Written as DNA, the CDR3 is TGTGCCAGCAGCTTGGCGACAGGGGAAGCTGGAAACACCATATATTTT. It translates to CASSLATGEAGNTIYF.

The table lists this clone with a count of one. The V gene is TRBV20-1, the J gene TRBJ1-2; D unclear. V lost 3 bases and J lost 1, with 15 bases in between. Germline V gives CDR1 DFQATT, CDR2 SNEGSKA (reference sequence). The CDR3 is 15 amino acids. The CDR3 DNA reads TGCAGTGCTAGTGAGATTGATGCGGGTAACTATGGCTACACCTTC. Translated: CSASEIDAGNYGYTF.

The chain combines TRBV6-5 with TRBJ2-2; the D gene is possibly TRBD1 (5 bases). V was cut by 0 bases and J by 4 bases, with 12 bases left in between. The length of the CDR3 is 16 residues. CDR1 and CDR2 (germline): MNHEY, SVGAGI. CDR3 coding DNA: TGTGCCAGCAGTTACTCGCAACAGGTACCCACCGGGGAGCTGTTTTTT. Encoded protein: CASSYSQQVPTGELFF.

This chain uses TRBV10-3 with TRBJ2-1; unclear D gene. Germline CDR1 ENHRY, CDR2 SYGVKD. Trimming stripped 9 bases from V and 7 bases from J, with 10 bases between. The CDR3 contains 11 residues. As DNA, the CDR3 is TGTGCCATACTGGTGAAGAATGAGCAGTTCTTC. Amino acid sequence: CAILVKNEQFF.

The DNA for the CDR3 is TGCGCCAGCAGCTTGGCAGGGGCTTCTGGAAACACCATATATTTT. Amino acids: CASSLAGASGNTIYF. This sequence joins TRBV5-1 and TRBJ1-3, with a possible D match to TRBD1 (6 bases). The CDR3 loop spans 15 amino acids. Germline-derived CDR1 and CDR2 are SGHRS and YFSETQ. With 0 bases removed from V and 1 base from J, the gap between germline ends came to 8 bases.

The rearrangement links TRBV6-2 or TRBV6-3 to TRBJ1-3; D call uncertain. The CDR3 covers 14 residues. The germline CDR1 and CDR2 sequences are MNHEY and SVGEGT. Trimming shortened V by 2 bases and J by 0 bases, and 5 bases separated the two germline ends. CDR3 nucleotides: TGTGCCAGCAGTTACGGCAACTCTGGAAACACCATATATTTT. Translating it yields CASSYGNSGNTIYF.

V and J are TRBV7-9 and TRBJ2-5, with 11 bases lining up with TRBD2. Germline trimming cut 3 bases from V and 5 bases from J; bases unmatched to any gene: 11. The CDR3 totals 17 residues. Per germline, CDR1 SEHNR and CDR2 FQNEAQ (reference sequence). This CDR3 is CASSFVNRLAGMETQYF. The DNA of the CDR3 is TGTGCCAGCAGCTTCGTGAACCGACTAGCGGGGATGGAGACCCAGTACTTC.

This clone was detected a few times. The chain links TRBV6-5 to TRBJ1-1, with D uncertain. V was trimmed by 3 bases and J by 1 base, leaving 6 bases between them. CDR1 and CDR2 (germline): MNHEY, SVGAGI. The CDR3 is 13 residues long. The CDR3, as DNA: TGTGCCAGCAGTTATCACACGAACACTGAAGCTTTCTTT. It translates to CASSYHTNTEAFF.

This sequence joins TRBV25-1 and TRBJ1-1, with TRBD1 as a possible D gene (5 bases). Trimming removed 5 bases at V and 7 bases at J, with 11 bases between. CDR3 length: 12 amino acids. Per germline, CDR1 MGHDK and CDR2 SYGVNS. The CDR3 sequence: CASSTPGGEAFF. DNA of the CDR3: TGTGCCAGCAGTACGCCCGGGGGTGAAGCTTTCTTT.